This record concerns one T cell receptor (beta chain) sequence. Its specificity is not known. The CDR3 extends over 16 amino acids. The germline gives CDR1 KGHSH, CDR2 LQKENI. Trimming stripped 5 bases from V and 15 bases from J, with 26 bases between. These data come from a study of cytomegalovirus exposure and HLA in healthy donors. Researchers ran the PCR with 60 Vbeta and 13 Jbeta primers. The data were produced by immunoSEQ multiplex PCR, yet TCRdb's version contains in-frame clones alone and is incomplete. This table holds fewer than 130,000 clones. General study points: There were some V segments, including TRBV6-2 and TRBV6-3, excluded as indistinguishable. Some TCR beta chains (around 160 of them) were listed as cytomegalovirus-associated.

Whereas donors were nominally healthy upon sampling, unrecorded immune exposures were probable. The receptor was derived from a man aged 45-65 years in good health and CMV-seronegative. The V call is TRBV18, the J call TRBJ1-6; maybe TRBD1 (5 bases). Material: PBMCs. The CDR3 DNA sequence: TGTGCCAGCTCATCATCATCCCTGGGGCAGGGCGGCAGCCTCCACTTT. As protein: CASSSSSLGQGGSLHF.